The 4 T cell receptor beta chains presented below share a single source sample, sequenced in a study of T-cell reconstitution after alpha-beta-depleted transplantation in children. Preparation of the TCRbeta library was carried out with unique molecular identifiers. TCRdb reanalysed the PCR reads using MiXCR and keeps one entry per CDR3 protein. The sample yields fewer than 1 million distinct CDR3 sequences, 15% to 20% seen once. Source: PBMCs, mostly from graft donor cells, taken 360 days after TCRalphabeta/CD19-depleted stem cell transplant. The receptors here all came from a male patient under 18 who had a stem cell transplant for acute lymphoblastic leukemia, so the T cells may come from the graft donor.

J is TRBJ2-2 and V is TRBV5-1; D may be TRBD2 (5 bases). The CDR3 contains 16 residues. Per the germline V gene, CDR1 is SGHRS and CDR2 is YFSETQ. Trimming took 1 base from V and 1 from J, leaving 11 bases between them. CDR3 bases: TGCGCCAGCAGCTTGTCCCTAGCCAGGAACACCGGGGAGCTGTTTTTT. Protein: CASSLSLARNTGELFF.

This chain connects TRBV20-1 to TRBJ1-5; a weak D match, TRBD1 (6 bases). Germline V gives CDR1 DFQATT, CDR2 SNEGSKA (reference sequence). This CDR3 is 15 amino acids long. Trimming took 2 bases from V and 2 from J, leaving 13 bases between them. The CDR3 protein is CSARRGGSGNQPQHF. The CDR3 bases are TGCAGTGCTAGAAGGGGGGGATCGGGCAATCAGCCCCAGCATTTT.

The rearrangement uses TRBV5-1 and TRBJ2-5; D is ambiguous. The CDR3 covers 14 residues. Germline V gene data show CDR1 as SGHRS and CDR2 as YFSETQ. Trimming removed 3 bases from V and 8 bases from J, with 17 bases in between. CDR3 coding DNA: TGCGCCAGCAGCTCTTTGGCGAGGAAGAAAACCCAGTACTTC. Translation: CASSSLARKKTQYF.

This clonotype was recorded at least ten times. The chain is built from TRBV21-1 and TRBJ2-4; the table's D call, TRBD2, was not checked against the DNA. TRBV21-1 is given as a pseudogene. The CDR3 totals 19 residues. The CDR3 DNA sequence: TGTGCCAGCAGCCACCGGGCCCTAAGGGGAAGGGTAGCCAAAAACATTCAGTACTTC. Translated, it gives CASSHRALRGRVAKNIQYF.